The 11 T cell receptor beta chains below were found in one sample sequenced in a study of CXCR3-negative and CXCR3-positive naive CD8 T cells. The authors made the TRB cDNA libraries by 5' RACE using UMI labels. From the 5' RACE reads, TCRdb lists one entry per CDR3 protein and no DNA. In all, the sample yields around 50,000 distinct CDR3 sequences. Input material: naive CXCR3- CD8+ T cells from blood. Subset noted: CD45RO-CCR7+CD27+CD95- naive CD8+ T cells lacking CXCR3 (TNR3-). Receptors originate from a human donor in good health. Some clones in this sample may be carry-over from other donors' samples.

The CDR3 protein is CASSSGTGAANYGYTF. V gene TRBV12-3 or TRBV12-4 combines with J gene TRBJ1-2; absent DNA, TCRdb's TRBD1 call cannot be checked. The CDR3 contains 16 residues.

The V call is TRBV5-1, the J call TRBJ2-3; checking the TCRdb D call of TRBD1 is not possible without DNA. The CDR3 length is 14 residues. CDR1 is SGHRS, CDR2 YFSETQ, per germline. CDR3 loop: CASSPGSSGDTQYF. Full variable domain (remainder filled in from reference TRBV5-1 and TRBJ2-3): KAGVTQTPRYLIKTRGQQVTLSCSPISGHRSVSWYQQTPGQGLQFLFEYFSETQRNKGNFPGRFSGRQFSNSRSEMNVSTLELGDSALYLCASSPGSSGDTQYFGPGTRLTVL.

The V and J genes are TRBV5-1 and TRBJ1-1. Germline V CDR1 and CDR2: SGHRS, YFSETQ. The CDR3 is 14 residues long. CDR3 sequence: CASSLVSMNTEAFF.

This CDR3 reads CSANRPPYEQYF. The J gene is TRBJ2-7, the V gene TRBV20-1; with no DNA, the TCRdb D assignment of TRBD1 cannot be verified. This CDR3 spans 12 amino acids. The germline V gene encodes CDR1 DFQATT and CDR2 SNEGSKA (reference sequence).

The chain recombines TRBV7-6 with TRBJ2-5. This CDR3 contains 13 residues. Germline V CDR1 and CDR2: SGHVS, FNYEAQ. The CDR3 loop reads CASSGEAQETQYF. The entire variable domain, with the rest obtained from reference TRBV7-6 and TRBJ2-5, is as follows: GAGVSQSPRYKVTKRGQDVALRCDPISGHVSLYWYRQALGQGPEFLTYFNYEAQQDKSGLPNDRFSAERPEGSISTLTIQRTEQRDSAMYRCASSGEAQETQYFGPGTRLLVL.

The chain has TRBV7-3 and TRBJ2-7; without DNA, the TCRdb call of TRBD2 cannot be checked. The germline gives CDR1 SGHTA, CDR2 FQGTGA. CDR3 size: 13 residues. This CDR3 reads CASRSGPTYEQYF. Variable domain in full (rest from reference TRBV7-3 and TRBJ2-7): GAGVSQTPSNKVTEKGKYVELRCDPISGHTALYWYRQSLGQGPEFLIYFQGTGAADDSGLPNDRFFAVRPEGSVSTLKIQRTERGDSAVYLCASRSGPTYEQYFGPGTRLTVT.

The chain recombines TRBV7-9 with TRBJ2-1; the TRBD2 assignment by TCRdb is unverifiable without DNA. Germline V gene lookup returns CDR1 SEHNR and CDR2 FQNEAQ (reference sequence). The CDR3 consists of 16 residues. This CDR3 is CASRPSSGASYNEQFF.

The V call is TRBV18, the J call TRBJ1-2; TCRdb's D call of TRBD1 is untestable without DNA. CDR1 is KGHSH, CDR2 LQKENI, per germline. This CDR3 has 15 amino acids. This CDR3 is CASSPYGDGFYGYTF.

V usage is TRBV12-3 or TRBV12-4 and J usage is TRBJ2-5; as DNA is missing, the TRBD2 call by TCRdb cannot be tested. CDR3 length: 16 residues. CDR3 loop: CASRGTSGGAWETQYF.

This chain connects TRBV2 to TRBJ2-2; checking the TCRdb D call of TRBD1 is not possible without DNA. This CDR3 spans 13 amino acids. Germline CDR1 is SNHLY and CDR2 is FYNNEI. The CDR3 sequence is CASSNRGFGELFF.

The CDR3 loop reads CAISESIALYEQYF. V is TRBV10-3 and J is TRBJ2-7; TCRdb's assignment of TRBD2 cannot be checked, as there is no DNA. This CDR3 is built from 14 residues. Germline V CDR1 and CDR2: ENHRY, SYGVKD.